This T cell receptor (beta chain) stems from a study of blood T cell repertoires in COVID-19 (dated by TCRdb to the early 2020s). About the full investigation: The collaborator samples originated in the United States, Italy and Spain and spanned the acute and convalescent phases of COVID-19. The material from the prospective study consisted of cDNA or gDNA derived from T cells, B-cell-depleted T cells, or PBMCs. The dataset comprised deeply sampled blood TCRbeta repertoires from subjects exposed to, actively infected with, or recovered from COVID-19. A freely available public database, intended as a resource for researchers studying the immune response to SARS-CoV-2, is where the repertoires were released. Samples were obtained from the ongoing ImmuneRACE study (first 160 participants) and from 1,254 subjects provided by 6 global collaborators. The sample metadata nearly always contained a de-identified subject ID, COVID-19 status, age in years and sex. Where HLA class I and class II types were available, the types were taken from metadata supplied by the sample provider, not from assay-based typing.

The collaborating institutions used their own protocols to collect whole blood in K2EDTA tubes. For TCRbeta analysis, collaborators shipped samples as frozen whole blood, isolated PBMCs, or DNA extracted from either of those sample types. The full study reports these points: How much clinical and demographic metadata was included differed by source and by participant, and the metadata was provided uncurated.

Worth noting for this clone: The specificity of this receptor is unknown. No base-level quality is on record; no much larger clone is a single base apart.

The immunoSEQ Assay, a bias-controlled multiplex PCR, was used to amplify TCRbeta CDR3 regions from genomic DNA. The authors' pipeline ran thus. Within the assay, amplification of reference gene primers was used to estimate how many nucleated cells each sample contained. To quantify the absolute abundance of each unique TCRbeta CDR3 rearrangement, sequence reads were collapsed and filtered. For each sample, productive Simpson clonality was calculated as the square root of Simpson's diversity index across productive rearrangements. The clones in this table, taken by TCRdb from immuneACCESS, are in-frame only. Not every clone is retained; where verified, under half of the shortfall comes from an unresolved V gene, and the cause of the rest is unknown. V, J and clone size reflect that table, while D and trimming were determined from the DNA. This sample holds fewer than 75,000 clones; roughly 80% were observed only once. The leading ten clones occupy approximately 39% of the sample.

The germline V gene sets CDR1 to SGHTA and CDR2 to FQGTGA. The CDR3 sequence holds 15 residues, the cysteine and phenylalanine included. Of the read, only the CDR3 DNA is kept; its 45 bases are in frame from base 1. Trimmed from V: 5 bases; trimmed from J: 6 bases; junction bases lacking a gene match: 6. Sequenced input: peripheral blood. This TCR came from a human donor in a cohort sampled during active COVID-19. The V and J genes are TRBV7-3 and TRBJ2-2, with 10 junctional bases fitting TRBD2. The DNA sequence follows: TGTGCCAGCAGCCCCGGGACTAGCGTGTCCGGGGAGCTGTTTTTT. This codes for CASSPGTSVSGELFF.